Presented here are 3 T cell receptor beta chains from one specimen sequenced in a study of blood T cell repertoires in COVID-19. The assay was immunoSEQ multiplex PCR, and TCRdb's table has in-frame clones only and misses some. The sample has approximately 310,000 clones; 85% are singletons. Sequenced sample: PBMCs or T cells enriched from blood (not recorded which). The receptors originated from a woman younger than 45 who had been exposed to COVID-19.

DNA for the CDR3: TGCGCCAGCAGCCAAGTTTCACAGGGTAGGAATCAGCCCCAGCATTTT. Translated: CASSQVSQGRNQPQHF. The chain combines TRBV4-1 with TRBJ1-5; perhaps TRBD1 as D (6 bases). There are 16 residues in the CDR3. Germline CDR1 is MGHRA and CDR2 is YSYEKL. The V end was cut by 1 base, the J end by 4 bases, with 14 bases between.

The chain is built from TRBV28 and TRBJ2-2; tentative D call: TRBD1 (5 bases). Trimming removed 6 bases at V and 5 bases at J, with 16 bases between. The CDR3 sequence is 15 residues long. Germline values: CDR1 MDHEN, CDR2 SYDVKM. As DNA, the CDR3 is TGTGCCAGCAGCTCACACGGTAGGGGAACCGGGGAGCTGTTTTTT. Protein product: CASSSHGRGTGELFF.

This clone was detected once. This rearrangement joins TRBV6-1 to TRBJ1-3, with D possibly being TRBD1 (5 bases). CDR3 length: 13 residues. The V end lost 1 base, the J end lost 9 bases, and 10 bases lay between the germline ends. From germline, CDR1 is MNHNS and CDR2 SASEGT. The CDR3 DNA sequence: TGTGCCAGCAGTGAAGAACGGGGGAGCACCATATATTTT. Translated, it gives CASSEERGSTIYF.